This T cell receptor beta chain stems from a study of shared clonotypes between healthy human individuals. Once extracted for a subset, genomic DNA was divided evenly among several immunoSEQ plates. The authors sequenced unsorted PBMC DNA on ten immunoSEQ deep assay plates. Original processing notes: Filtering differed, since immunoSEQ gave only junction sequences and no quality scores. TCRdb keeps only in-frame clones here, not all; method: immunoSEQ multiplex PCR. The V and J calls and clone size were taken over from that table, and D and trimming were inferred from the DNA. This sample has roughly 500,000 clones, with over 75% found just once. Sequencing was carried out using PBMCs. The TCR sequence derives from a woman aged 40-49 years in good health. Some clones in this sample may be carry-over from other donors' samples.

CDR3 sequence (DNA): TGTGCCAGCAGCCAACGGGGCACAGATTTGCGTTACGATACGCAGTATTTT. Its translation: CASSQRGTDLRYDTQYF. The rearrangement links TRBV11-3 to TRBJ2-3; TRBD1 or TRBD2 may be the D gene (5 bases each). Germline V gives CDR1 SGHNT, CDR2 YENEEA. This CDR3 is 17 amino acids long. The V gene lost 5 bases and the J gene lost 6 bases, with 24 bases spanning the gap. The full variable domain, in which reference TRBV11-3 and TRBJ2-3 provide the parts outside the CDR3, is EAGVVQSPRYKIIEKKQPVAFWCNPISGHNTLYWYLQNLGQGPELLIRYENEEAVDDSQLPKDRFSAERLKGVDSTLKIQPAELGDSAVYLCASSQRGTDLRYDTQYFGPGTRLTVL.